This TCR beta chain emerged from a study of blood T cell repertoires in COVID-19. Germline V gene lookup returns CDR1 MGHRA and CDR2 YSYEKL. J gave up 3 bases and V 2 bases, and 12 bases lay outside the gene matches. The CDR3 totals 17 residues. This table comes from immunoSEQ multiplex PCR, and its TCRdb copy is limited to in-frame clones, with some not included. The sample carries some 460,000 clones, around 88% recorded once. The sequence was obtained from a woman in her twenties or thirties with acute or convalescent COVID-19. The sequenced sample consisted of peripheral blood. V and J are TRBV4-1 and TRBJ2-5; 7 bases fit TRBD2. The CDR3: CASSQSRMGLSEETQYF. The CDR3 DNA follows: TGCGCCAGCAGCCAATCCCGCATGGGACTATCCGAAGAGACCCAGTACTTC.